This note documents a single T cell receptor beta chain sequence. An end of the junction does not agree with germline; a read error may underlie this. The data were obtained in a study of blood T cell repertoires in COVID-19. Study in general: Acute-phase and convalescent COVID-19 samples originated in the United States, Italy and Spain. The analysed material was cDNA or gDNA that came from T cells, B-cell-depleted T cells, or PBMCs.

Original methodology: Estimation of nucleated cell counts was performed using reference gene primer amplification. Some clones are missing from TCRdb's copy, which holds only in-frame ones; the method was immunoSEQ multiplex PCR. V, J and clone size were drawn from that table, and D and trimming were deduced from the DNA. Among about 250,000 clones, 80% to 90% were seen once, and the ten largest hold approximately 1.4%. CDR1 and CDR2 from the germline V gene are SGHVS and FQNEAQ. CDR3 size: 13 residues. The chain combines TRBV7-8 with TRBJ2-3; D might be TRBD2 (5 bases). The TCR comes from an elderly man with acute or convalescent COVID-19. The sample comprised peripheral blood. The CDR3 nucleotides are TGTGCCAGCAGCCCCCCCCCGGGATCGACGCCGTCTTTT. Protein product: CASSPPPGSTPSF. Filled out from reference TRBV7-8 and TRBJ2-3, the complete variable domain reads GAGVSQSPRYKVAKRGQDVALRCDPISGHVSLFWYQQALGQGPEFLTYFQNEAQLDKSGLPSDRFFAERPEGSVSTLKIQRTQQEDSAVYLCASSPPPGSTPSFGPGTRLTVL.